This T cell receptor (beta chain) came from a study of cytomegalovirus exposure and HLA in healthy donors. The wider study: Earlier, 90 million to 140 million unique TCR beta sequences were recovered from about 200 million T cells by an analysis.

The germline V and J ends were trimmed by 7 bases and 5 bases, with 15 bases remaining between them. Germline V gene lookup returns CDR1 SNHLY and CDR2 FYNNEI. The CDR3 runs to 14 residues. This clone was observed a handful of times. The PCR was carried out with 60 Vbeta primers and 13 Jbeta primers. Measured with immunoSEQ multiplex PCR; TCRdb has only the in-frame clones, and not every one. The sample holds more than 130,000 clones, around 76% seen once. The sequencing input was PBMCs. This chain connects TRBV2 to TRBJ2-1; D may be TRBD2 (6 bases). The TCR comes from a man in his late teens or twenties in good health and CMV-seronegative. In DNA, the CDR3 is TGTGCCAGCACTCGGGACTGGGGTGACAATGAGCAGTTCTTC. Residues: CASTRDWGDNEQFF.